This TCR beta chain came from a study of T cell repertoires in cytomegalovirus infection. Whole-study findings and limits: Summed frequency of public TCR beta families distinguished CMV carriers with the relevant HLA. Ex vivo responses were dominated by HLA-C-restricted CMV-specific TCR beta clonotypes.

In its sample, this clonotype was seen many times. The antigen remains unidentified. The CDR3 totals 16 residues. CDR1 and CDR2 from the germline V gene are SGDLS and YYNGEE. V was clipped by 0 bases and J by 5 bases, with 14 bases between them. TCRdb re-called the reads with MiXCR, one entry per CDR3 protein. The sample has about 890,000 distinct CDR3 sequences, around 30% seen once. This chain links TRBV9 with TRBJ2-2; D remains unclear. The sequence came from a human donor in good health (CMV status not recorded). Some clones in this sample may be carry-over from other donors' samples. The source was cultured CD8+ T cells from PBMCs, collected from culture after CMV antigen stimulation. The CDR3 reads CASSVGVAGVTGELFF. The CDR3 DNA follows: TGTGCCAGCAGCGTAGGGGTGGCTGGAGTTACCGGGGAGCTGTTTTTT.